This T cell receptor (beta chain) was sequenced in a study of human T cells and chemical hapten exposure. Across the study: Patch tests applied 0.01% DPC to the upper back and were scored after 6 days.

This clonotype turned up a few times. The antigen remains undetermined. TCRdb processed the RACE reads anew with MiXCR; each CDR3 protein has one entry. The data show over 85,000 distinct CDR3 sequences, with about 9% seen just once and approximately 1.9% held by the top ten. Indicated time point: patch test 2, 6 weeks after DPC sensitization. Stated treatment: therapeutic diphenylcyclopropenone sensitization with weekly scalp DPC. Donation of samples came from alopecia patients who were 18 to 70 years old and suitable for DPC. Overall study results and limits: Expanded TCR counts at PT1 went up together with patch test score, a positive correlation.

Germline V gene data show CDR1 as SGHNT and CDR2 as YENEEA. V was cut by 2 bases and J by 5 bases, with 9 bases left in between. The CDR3 is 13 amino acids. The sample consisted of whole blood, taken in connection with sensitization to the hapten diphenylcyclopropenone (DPC). The receptor was isolated from a woman aged 40 to 49 with alopecia areata. Some clones in this sample may be carry-over from other donors' samples. This chain connects TRBV11-3 to TRBJ2-5; no clear D gene. CDR3 in amino acids: CASSLSVVETQYF. CDR3 bases: TGTGCCAGCAGCTTATCGGTTGTGGAGACCCAGTACTTC.